This is a list of T cell receptor beta chains from one sample in a study of T-cell memory formation after mild COVID-19. TCRdb re-called the 5' RACE reads through MiXCR, storing one row per CDR3 protein. This table holds fewer than 400,000 distinct CDR3 sequences, roughly 15% found once. The sample taken for sequencing was PBMCs or a T cell subset sorted from them (not recorded which). These receptor sequences come from a man younger than 30 who had mild COVID-19 (a few samples of this study predate the infection). Cell type and time point are not known. Both conserved end residues are part of each CDR3. D genes are given only for firm matches. Expanded clones are given a class, and other clones once, few, many or no size at all.

D	V	J	length	size	DNA	CDR3
NA	TRBV11-2	TRBJ2-3	17	NA	TGTGCCAGCAGCTTTAAAATTCAGGGCCCTTACACAGATACGCAGTATTTT	CASSFKIQGPYTDTQYF
TRBD1	TRBV27	TRBJ1-2	16	NA	TGTGCCAGCAGTCCAAGGGGACAGGGGGCAACGTATGGCTACACCTTC	CASSPRGQGATYGYTF
TRBD2	TRBV29-1	TRBJ2-3	15	NA	TGCAGCGCATCTAGCGGGGGGACCAGCACAGATACGCAGTATTTT	CSASSGGTSTDTQYF
NA	TRBV11-2	TRBJ2-5	13	few	TGTGCCAGCAGCTTGATGGAAACCGAGACCCAGTACTTC	CASSLMETETQYF
TRBD2	TRBV5-1	TRBJ2-5	14	NA	TGCGCCAGCAGCGACGGGACTAGCGGAGAGACCCAGTACTTC	CASSDGTSGETQYF
TRBD1	TRBV19	TRBJ2-2	16	few	TGTGCCAGTAGCCGACCAGGACAGGGGATGGCCGGGGAGCTGTTTTTT	CASSRPGQGMAGELFF
NA	TRBV14	TRBJ2-1	13	NA	TGTGCCAGTTCTCGACAGGACCTCAATGAGCAGTTCTTC	CASSRQDLNEQFF
NA	TRBV6-6	TRBJ1-2	13	few	TGTGCCAGCAGTTATTTAGGGGGTGATGGCTACACCTTC	CASSYLGGDGYTF
NA	TRBV4-1	TRBJ1-1	13	few	TGCGCCAGTGGGGCACCCGTGAACACTGAAGCTTTCTTT	CASGAPVNTEAFF
NA	TRBV4-3	TRBJ2-4	13	few	TGCGCCAGCAGCCAAGATCCAGGAGGCATTCAGTACTTC	CASSQDPGGIQYF
NA	TRBV18	TRBJ2-3	15	NA	TGTGCCAGCTCACCACCGAGTGACGGCGGAGATACGCAGTATTTT	CASSPPSDGGDTQYF
TRBD1	TRBV7-3	TRBJ2-1	16	NA	TGTGCCAGCAGCCCCGGGACAGGGGTAATGGGCAATGAGCAGTTCTTC	CASSPGTGVMGNEQFF
NA	TRBV20-1	TRBJ1-2	15	few	TGCAGTGCTAGAGAGGGCGCGGGATCTAACTATGGCTACACCTTC	CSAREGAGSNYGYTF